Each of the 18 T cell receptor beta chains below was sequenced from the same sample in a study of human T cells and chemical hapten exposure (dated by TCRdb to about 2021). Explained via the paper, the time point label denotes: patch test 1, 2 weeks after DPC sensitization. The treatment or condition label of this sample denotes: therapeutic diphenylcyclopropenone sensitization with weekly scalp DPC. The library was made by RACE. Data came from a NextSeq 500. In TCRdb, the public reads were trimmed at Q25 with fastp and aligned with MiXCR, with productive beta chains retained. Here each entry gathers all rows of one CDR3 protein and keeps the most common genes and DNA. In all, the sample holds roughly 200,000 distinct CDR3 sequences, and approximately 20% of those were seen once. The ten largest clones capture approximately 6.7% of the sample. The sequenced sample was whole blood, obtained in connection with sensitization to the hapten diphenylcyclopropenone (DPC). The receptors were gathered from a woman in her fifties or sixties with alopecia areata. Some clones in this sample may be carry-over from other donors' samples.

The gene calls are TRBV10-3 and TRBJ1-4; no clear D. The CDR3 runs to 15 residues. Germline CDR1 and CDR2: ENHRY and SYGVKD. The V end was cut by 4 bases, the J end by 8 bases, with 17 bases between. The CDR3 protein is CAISVGPLEREKLFF. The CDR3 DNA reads TGTGCCATCAGTGTGGGCCCCTTGGAGAGGGAAAAACTGTTTTTT.

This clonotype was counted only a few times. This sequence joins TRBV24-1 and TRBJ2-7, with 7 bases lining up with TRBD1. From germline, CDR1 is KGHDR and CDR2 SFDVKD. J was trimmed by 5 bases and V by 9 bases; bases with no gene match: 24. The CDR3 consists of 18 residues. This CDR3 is CATFGADRESAKDHEQYF. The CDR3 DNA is TGTGCCACCTTCGGGGCCGACAGGGAGTCAGCGAAAGACCACGAGCAGTACTTC.

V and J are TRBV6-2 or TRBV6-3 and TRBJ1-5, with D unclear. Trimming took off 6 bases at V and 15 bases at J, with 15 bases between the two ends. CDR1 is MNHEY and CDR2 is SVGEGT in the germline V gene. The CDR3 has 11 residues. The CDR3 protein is CASSTYPKWHF. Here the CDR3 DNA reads TGTGCCAGCAGCACGTACCCTAAGTGGCATTTT.

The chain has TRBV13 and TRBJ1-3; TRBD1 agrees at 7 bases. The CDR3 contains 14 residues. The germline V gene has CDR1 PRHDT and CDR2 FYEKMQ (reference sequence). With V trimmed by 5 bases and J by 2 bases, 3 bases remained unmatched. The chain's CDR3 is CASSRDSAGNTIYF. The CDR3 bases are TGTGCCAGCAGCAGGGACAGTGCTGGAAACACCATATATTTT.

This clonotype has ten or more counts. The CDR3 protein is CASMFSSYEQYF. CDR3 coding DNA: TGTGCCAGCATGTTTAGCTCCTACGAGCAGTACTTC. The chain links TRBV6-1 to TRBJ2-7; no firm D call. The CDR3 length is 12 residues. Trimming removed 7 bases at V and 0 bases at J, with 7 bases between. Germline-derived CDR1 and CDR2 are MNHNS and SASEGT.

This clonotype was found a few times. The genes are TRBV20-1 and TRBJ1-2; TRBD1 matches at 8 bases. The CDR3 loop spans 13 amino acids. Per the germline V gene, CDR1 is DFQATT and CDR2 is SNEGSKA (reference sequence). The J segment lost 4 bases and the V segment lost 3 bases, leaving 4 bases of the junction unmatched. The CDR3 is CSARGDRGYGYTF. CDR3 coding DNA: TGCAGTGCTAGGGGAGACAGGGGCTATGGCTACACCTTC.

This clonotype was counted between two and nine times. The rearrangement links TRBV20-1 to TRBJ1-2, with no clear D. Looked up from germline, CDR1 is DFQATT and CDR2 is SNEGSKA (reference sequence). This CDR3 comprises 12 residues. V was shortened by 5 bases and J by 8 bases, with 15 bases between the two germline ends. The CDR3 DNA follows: TGCAGTGCTGTCGGGGTCGCCTGGGGCTACACCTTC. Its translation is CSAVGVAWGYTF.

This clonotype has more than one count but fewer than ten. The CDR3 sequence: CSVGTGDSPLHF. The DNA for the CDR3 is TGCAGCGTTGGAACAGGGGATTCACCCCTCCACTTT. The rearrangement joins TRBV29-1 to TRBJ1-6; TRBD1 matches 7 bases. This CDR3 is built from 12 residues. The V segment lost 4 bases and the J segment 8 bases; nucleotides outside the gene matches: 2. Germline lookup yields CDR1 SQVTM and CDR2 ANQGSEA.

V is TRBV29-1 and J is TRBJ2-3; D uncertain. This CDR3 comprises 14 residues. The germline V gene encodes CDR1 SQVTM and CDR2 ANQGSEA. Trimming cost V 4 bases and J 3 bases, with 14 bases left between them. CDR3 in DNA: TGCAGCGTTGCCCGGGTTGGAGAAACAGATACGCAGTATTTT. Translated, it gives CSVARVGETDTQYF.

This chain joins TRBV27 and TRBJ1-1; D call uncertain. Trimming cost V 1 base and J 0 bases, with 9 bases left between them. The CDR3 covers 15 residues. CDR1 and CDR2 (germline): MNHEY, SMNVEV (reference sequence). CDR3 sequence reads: CASSLYSAMNTEAFF. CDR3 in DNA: TGTGCCAGCAGTTTATATTCGGCTATGAACACTGAAGCTTTCTTT.

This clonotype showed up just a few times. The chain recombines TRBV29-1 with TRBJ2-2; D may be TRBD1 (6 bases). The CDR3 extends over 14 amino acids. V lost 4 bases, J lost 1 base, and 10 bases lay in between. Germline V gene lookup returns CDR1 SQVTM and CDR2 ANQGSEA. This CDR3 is CSVGRGGNTGELFF. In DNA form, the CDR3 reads TGCAGCGTTGGAAGAGGGGGGAACACCGGGGAGCTGTTTTTT.

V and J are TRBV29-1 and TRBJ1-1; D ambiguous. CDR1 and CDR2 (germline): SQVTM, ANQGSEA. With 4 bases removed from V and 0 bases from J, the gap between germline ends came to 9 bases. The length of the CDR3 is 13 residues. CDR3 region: CSVVQRMNTEAFF. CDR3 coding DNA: TGCAGCGTTGTACAGCGCATGAACACTGAAGCTTTCTTT. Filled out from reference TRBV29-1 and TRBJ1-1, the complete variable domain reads SAVISQKPSRDICQRGTSLTIQCQVDSQVTMMFWYRQQPGQSLTLIATANQGSEATYESGFVIDKFPISRPNLTFSTLTVSNMSPEDSSIYLCSVVQRMNTEAFFGQGTRLTVV.

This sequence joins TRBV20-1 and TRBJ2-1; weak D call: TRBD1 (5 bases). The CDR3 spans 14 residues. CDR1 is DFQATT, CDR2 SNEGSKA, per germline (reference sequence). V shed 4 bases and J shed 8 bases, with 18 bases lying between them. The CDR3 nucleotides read TGCAGTGCTAAGGGCAGGGAAACGAACCATGAGCAGTTCTTC. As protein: CSAKGRETNHEQFF.

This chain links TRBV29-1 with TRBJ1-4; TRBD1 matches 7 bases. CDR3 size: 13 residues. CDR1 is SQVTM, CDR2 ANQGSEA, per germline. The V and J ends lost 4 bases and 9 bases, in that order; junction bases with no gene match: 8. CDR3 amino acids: CSVGVTGSQKLFF. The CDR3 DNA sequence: TGCAGCGTTGGCGTGACAGGGTCGCAAAAACTGTTTTTT. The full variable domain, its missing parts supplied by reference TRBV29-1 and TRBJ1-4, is SAVISQKPSRDICQRGTSLTIQCQVDSQVTMMFWYRQQPGQSLTLIATANQGSEATYESGFVIDKFPISRPNLTFSTLTVSNMSPEDSSIYLCSVGVTGSQKLFFGSGTQLSVL.

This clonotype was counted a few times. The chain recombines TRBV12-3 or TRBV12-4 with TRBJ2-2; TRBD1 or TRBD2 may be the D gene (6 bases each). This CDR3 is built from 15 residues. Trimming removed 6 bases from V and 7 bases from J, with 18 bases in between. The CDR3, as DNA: TGTGCCAGCAGCCTCGTAGGGGGGAAGTTCGGGGAGCTGTTTTTT. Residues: CASSLVGGKFGELFF.

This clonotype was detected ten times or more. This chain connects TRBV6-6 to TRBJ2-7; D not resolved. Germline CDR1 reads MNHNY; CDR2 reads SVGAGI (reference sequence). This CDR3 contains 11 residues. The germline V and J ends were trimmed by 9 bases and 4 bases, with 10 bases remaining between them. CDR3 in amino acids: CASSGLYEQYF. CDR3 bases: TGTGCCAGTTCTGGGCTATACGAGCAGTACTTC.

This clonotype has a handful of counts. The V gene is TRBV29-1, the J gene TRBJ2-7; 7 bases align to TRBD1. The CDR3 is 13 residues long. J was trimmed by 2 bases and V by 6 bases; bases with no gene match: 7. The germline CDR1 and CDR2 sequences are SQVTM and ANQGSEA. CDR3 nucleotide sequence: TGCAGCGTGCGACGGGACAGCACCTACGAGCAGTACTTC. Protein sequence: CSVRRDSTYEQYF.

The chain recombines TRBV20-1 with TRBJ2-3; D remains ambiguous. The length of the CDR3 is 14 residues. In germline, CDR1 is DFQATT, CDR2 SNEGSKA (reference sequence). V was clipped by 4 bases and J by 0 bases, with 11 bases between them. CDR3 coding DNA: TGCAGTGCTAAGGCCAGTCAGAGCACAGATACGCAGTATTTT. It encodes CSAKASQSTDTQYF.